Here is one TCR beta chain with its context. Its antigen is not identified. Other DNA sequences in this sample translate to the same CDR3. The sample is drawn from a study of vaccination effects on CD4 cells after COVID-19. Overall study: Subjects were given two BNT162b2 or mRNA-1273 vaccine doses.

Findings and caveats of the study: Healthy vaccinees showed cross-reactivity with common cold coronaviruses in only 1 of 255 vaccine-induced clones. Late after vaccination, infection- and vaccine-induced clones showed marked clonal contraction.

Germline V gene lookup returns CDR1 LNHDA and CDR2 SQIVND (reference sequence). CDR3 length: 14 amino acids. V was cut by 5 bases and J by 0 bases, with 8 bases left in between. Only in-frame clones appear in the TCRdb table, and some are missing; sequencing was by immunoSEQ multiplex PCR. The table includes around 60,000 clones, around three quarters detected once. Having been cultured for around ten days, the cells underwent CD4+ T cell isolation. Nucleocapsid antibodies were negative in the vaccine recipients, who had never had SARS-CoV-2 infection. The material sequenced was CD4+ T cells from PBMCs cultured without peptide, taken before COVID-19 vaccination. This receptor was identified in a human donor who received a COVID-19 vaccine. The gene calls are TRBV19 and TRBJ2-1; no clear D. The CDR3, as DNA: TGTGCCAGTAGTCGGCAAAGCTCCTACAATGAGCAGTTCTTC. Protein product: CASSRQSSYNEQFF.